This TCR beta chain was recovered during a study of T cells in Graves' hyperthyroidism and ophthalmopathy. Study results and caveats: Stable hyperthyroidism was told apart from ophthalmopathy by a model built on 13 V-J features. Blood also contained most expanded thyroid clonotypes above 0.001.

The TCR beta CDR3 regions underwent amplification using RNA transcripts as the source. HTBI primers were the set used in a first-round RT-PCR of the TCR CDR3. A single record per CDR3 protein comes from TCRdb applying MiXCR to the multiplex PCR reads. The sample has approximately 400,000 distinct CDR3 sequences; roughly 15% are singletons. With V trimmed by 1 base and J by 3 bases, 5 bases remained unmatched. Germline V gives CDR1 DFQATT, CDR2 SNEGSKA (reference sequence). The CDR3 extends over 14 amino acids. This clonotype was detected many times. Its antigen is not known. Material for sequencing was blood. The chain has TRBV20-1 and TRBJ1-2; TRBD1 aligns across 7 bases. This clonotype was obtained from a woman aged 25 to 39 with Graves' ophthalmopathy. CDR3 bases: TGCAGTGCTAGAGTACTCGACAGGGACTATGGCTACACCTTC. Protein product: CSARVLDRDYGYTF.